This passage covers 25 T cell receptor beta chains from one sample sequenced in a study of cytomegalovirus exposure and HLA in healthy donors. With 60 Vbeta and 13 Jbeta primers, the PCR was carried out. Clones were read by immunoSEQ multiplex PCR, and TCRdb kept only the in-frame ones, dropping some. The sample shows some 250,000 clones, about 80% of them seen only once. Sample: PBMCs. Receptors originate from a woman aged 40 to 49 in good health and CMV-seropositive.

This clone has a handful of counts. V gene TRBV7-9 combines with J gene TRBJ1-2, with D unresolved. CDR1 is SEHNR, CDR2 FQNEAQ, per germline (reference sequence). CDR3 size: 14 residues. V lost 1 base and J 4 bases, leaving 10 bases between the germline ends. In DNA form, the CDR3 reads TGTGCCAGCAGCTTAGGCGGATTGGGCTATGGCTACACCTTC. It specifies CASSLGGLGYGYTF. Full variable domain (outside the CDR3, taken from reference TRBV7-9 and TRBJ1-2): DTGVSQNPRHKITKRGQNVTFRCDPISEHNRLYWYRQTLGQGPEFLTYFQNEAQLEKSRLLSDRFSAERPKGSFSTLEIQRTEQGDSAMYLCASSLGGLGYGYTFGSGTRLTVV.

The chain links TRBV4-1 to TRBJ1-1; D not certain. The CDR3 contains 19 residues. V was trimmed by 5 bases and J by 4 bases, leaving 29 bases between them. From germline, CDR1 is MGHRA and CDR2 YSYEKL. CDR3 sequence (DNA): TGCGCCAGCAGCGCAAGGAATTTGAATGGGAGTGGGTGGGCCACTGAAGCTTTCTTT. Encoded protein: CASSARNLNGSGWATEAFF.

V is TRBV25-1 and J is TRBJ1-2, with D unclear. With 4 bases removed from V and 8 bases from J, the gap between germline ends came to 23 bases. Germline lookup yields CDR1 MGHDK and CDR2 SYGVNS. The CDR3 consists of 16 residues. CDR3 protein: CASSAMILSSSSGYTF. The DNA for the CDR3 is TGTGCCAGCAGTGCTATGATCTTATCGAGTTCCTCAGGCTACACCTTC.

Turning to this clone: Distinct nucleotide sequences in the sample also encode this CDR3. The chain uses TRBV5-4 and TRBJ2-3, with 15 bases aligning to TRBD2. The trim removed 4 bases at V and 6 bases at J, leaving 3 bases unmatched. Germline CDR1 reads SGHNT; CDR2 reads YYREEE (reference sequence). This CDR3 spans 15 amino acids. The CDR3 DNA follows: TGTGCCAGCAGCCGGACTAGCGGGAGGGCCGATACGCAGTATTTT. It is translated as CASSRTSGRADTQYF. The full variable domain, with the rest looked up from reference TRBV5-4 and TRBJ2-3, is ETGVTQSPTHLIKTRGQQVTLRCSSQSGHNTVSWYQQALGQGPQFIFQYYREEENGRGNFPPRFSGLQFPNYSSELNVNALELDDSALYLCASSRTSGRADTQYFGPGTRLTVL.

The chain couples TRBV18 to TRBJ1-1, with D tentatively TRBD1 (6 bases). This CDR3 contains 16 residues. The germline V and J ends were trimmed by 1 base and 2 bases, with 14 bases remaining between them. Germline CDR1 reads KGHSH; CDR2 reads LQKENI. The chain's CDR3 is CASSPRAGVVNTEAFF. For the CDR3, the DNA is TGTGCCAGCTCACCACGGGCAGGGGTCGTAAACACTGAAGCTTTCTTT.

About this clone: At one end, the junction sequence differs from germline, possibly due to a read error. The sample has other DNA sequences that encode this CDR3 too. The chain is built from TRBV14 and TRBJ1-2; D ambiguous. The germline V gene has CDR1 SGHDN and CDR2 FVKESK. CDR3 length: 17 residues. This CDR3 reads CASSQERLREREHGYTF. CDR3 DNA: TGTGCCAGTAGCCAAGAGCGCCTCCGGGAACGAGAGCATGGCTACACCTTC.

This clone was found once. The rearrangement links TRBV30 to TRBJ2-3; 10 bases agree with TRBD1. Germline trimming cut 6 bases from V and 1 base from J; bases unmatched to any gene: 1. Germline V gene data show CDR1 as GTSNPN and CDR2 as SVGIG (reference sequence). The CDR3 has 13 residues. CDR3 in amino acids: CACGTGGTDTQYF. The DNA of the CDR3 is TGTGCCTGCGGGACAGGGGGCACAGATACGCAGTATTTT.

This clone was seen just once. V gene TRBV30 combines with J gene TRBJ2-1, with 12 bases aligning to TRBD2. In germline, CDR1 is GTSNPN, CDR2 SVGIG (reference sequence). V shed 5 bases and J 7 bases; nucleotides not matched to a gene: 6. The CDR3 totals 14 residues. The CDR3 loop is CAWGWTSGENEQFF. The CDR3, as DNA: TGTGCCTGGGGTTGGACTAGCGGGGAGAATGAGCAGTTCTTC. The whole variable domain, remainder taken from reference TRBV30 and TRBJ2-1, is SQTIHQWPATLVQPVGSPLSLECTVEGTSNPNLYWYRQAAGRGLQLLFYSVGIGQISSEVPQNLSASRPQDRQFILSSKKLLLSDSGFYLCAWGWTSGENEQFFGPGTRLTVL.

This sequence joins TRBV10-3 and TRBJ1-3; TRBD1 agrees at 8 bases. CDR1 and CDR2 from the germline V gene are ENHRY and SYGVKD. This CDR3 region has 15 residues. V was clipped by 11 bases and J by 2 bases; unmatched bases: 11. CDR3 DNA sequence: TGTGCCGCCTTAAAAAACAGGGGGACTGGAAACACCATATATTTT. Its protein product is CAALKNRGTGNTIYF.

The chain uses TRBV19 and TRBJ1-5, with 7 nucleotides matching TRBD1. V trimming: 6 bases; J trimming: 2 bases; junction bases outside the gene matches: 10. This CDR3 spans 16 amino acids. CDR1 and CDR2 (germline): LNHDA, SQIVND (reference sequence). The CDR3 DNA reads TGTGCCAGTAGACGACTCCGGGACAGAGGCAATCAGCCCCAGCATTTT. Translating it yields CASRRLRDRGNQPQHF.

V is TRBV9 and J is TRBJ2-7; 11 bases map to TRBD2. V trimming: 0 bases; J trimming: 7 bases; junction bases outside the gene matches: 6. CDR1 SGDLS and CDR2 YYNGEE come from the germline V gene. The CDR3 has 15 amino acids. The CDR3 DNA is TGTGCCAGCAGCGTAGGCACTAGCGGGAGCAGTGAGCAGTACTTC. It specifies CASSVGTSGSSEQYF.

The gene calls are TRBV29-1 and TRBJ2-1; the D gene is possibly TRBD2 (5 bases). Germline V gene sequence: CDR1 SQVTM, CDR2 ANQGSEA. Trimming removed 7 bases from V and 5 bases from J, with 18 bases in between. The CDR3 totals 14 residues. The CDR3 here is CSAVGWTGDNEQFF. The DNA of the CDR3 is TGCAGCGCGGTCGGATGGACTGGGGACAATGAGCAGTTCTTC.

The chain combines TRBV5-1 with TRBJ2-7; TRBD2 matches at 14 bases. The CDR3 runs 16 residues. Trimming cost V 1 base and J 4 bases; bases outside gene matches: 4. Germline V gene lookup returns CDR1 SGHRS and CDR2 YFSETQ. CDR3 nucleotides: TGCGCCAGCAGCTTGCGGACTAGCGGGGGGCCATACGAGCAGTACTTC. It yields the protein CASSLRTSGGPYEQYF.

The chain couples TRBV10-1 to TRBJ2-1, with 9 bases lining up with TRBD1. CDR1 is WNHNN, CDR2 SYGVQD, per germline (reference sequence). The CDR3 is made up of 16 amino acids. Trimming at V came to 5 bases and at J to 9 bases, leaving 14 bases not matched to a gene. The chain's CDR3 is CASSYLGQGRESEQFF. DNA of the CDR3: TGCGCCAGCAGTTACCTGGGACAGGGTCGGGAAAGTGAGCAGTTCTTC.

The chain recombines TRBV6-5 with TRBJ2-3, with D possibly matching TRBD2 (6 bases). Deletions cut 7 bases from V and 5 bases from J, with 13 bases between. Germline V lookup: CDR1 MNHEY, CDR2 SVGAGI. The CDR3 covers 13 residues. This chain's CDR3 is CASKREHEDTQYF. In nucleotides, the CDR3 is TGTGCCAGCAAACGGGAGCACGAAGATACGCAGTATTTT.

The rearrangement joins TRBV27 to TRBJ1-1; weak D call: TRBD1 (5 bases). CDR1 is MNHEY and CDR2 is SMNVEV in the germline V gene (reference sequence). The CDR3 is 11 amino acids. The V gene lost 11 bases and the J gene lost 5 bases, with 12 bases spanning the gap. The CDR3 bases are TGTGCCGCAGGGTATCGGACTGAAGCTTTCTTT. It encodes CAAGYRTEAFF.

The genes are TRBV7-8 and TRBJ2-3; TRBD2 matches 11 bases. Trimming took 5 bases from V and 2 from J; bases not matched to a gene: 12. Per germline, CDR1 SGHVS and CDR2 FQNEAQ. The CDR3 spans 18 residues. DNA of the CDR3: TGTGCCAGCAGCCCCCGATCTAGCGGGAGGCCCCTCACAGATACGCAGTATTTT. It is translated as CASSPRSSGRPLTDTQYF. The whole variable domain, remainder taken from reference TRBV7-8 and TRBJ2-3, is GAGVSQSPRYKVAKRGQDVALRCDPISGHVSLFWYQQALGQGPEFLTYFQNEAQLDKSGLPSDRFFAERPEGSVSTLKIQRTQQEDSAVYLCASSPRSSGRPLTDTQYFGPGTRLTVL.

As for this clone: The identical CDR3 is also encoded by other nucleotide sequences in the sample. The CDR3 loop reads CASSLGPDQPQHF. CDR3 nucleotides: TGTGCCAGCAGCTTGGGCCCGGATCAGCCCCAGCATTTT. The genes are TRBV7-2 and TRBJ1-5, with no clear D. The CDR3 contains 13 residues. Between the trimmed V and J ends, which lost 3 bases and 5 bases, there was a span of 8 bases. Germline V lookup: CDR1 SGHTA, CDR2 FQGNSA.

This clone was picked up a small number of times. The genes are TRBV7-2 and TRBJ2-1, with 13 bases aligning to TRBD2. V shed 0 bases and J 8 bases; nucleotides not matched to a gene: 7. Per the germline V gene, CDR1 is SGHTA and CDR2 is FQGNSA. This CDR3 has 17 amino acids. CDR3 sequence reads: CASSLATTSGRIYEQFF. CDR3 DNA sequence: TGTGCCAGCAGCTTAGCGACGACTAGCGGGAGGATCTATGAGCAGTTCTTC.

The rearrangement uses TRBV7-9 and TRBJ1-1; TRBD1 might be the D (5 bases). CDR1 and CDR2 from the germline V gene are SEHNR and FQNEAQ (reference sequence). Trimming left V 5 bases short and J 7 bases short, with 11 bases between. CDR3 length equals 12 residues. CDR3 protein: CASSPDIGEAFF. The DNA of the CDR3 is TGTGCCAGCAGCCCGGACATCGGTGAAGCTTTCTTT.

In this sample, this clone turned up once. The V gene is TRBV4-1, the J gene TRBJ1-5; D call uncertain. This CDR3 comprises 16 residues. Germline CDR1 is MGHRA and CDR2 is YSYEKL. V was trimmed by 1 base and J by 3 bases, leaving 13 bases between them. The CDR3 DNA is TGCGCCAGCAGCCAAGTAGACACGATAGACAATCAGCCCCAGCATTTT. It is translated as CASSQVDTIDNQPQHF.

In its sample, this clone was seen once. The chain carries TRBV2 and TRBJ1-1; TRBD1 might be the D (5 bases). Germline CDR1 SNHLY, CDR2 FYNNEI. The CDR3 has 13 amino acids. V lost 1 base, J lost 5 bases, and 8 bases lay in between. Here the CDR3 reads CASSEGGGTEAFF. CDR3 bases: TGTGCCAGCAGTGAAGGGGGGGGAACTGAAGCTTTCTTT.

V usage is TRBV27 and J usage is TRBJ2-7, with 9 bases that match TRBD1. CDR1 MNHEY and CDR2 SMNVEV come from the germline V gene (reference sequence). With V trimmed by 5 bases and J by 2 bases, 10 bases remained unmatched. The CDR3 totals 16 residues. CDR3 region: CASSLTPGQGTYEQYF. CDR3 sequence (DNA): TGTGCCAGCAGTCTCACCCCGGGACAGGGCACCTACGAGCAGTACTTC.

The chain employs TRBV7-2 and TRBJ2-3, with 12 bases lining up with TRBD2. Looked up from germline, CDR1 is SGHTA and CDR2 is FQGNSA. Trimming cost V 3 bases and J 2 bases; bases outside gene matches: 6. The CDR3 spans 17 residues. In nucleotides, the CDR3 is TGTGCCAGCAGCTTCAGGGGACTAGCGGGCCACACAGATACGCAGTATTTT. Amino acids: CASSFRGLAGHTDTQYF.

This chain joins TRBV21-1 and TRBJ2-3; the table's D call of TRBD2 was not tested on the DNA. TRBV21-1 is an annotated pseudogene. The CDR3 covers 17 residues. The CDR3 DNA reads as TGTGCCAGCAGCAAAGAGGGTGGGAGGGTCACCACAGATACGCAGTATTTT. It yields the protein CASSKEGGRVTTDTQYF.